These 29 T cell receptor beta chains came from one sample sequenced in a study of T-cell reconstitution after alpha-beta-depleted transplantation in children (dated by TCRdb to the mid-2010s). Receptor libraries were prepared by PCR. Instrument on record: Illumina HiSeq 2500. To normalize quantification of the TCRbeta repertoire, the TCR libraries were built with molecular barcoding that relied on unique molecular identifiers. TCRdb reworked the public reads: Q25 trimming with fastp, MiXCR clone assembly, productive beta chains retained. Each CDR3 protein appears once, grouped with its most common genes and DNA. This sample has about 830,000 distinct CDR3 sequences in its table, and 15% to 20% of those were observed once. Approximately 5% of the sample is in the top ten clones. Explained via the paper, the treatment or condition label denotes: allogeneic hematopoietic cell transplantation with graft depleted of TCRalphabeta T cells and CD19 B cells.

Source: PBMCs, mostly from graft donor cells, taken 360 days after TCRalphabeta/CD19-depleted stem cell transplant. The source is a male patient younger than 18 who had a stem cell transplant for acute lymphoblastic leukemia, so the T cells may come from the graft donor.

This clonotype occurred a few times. The DNA for the CDR3 is TGTGCCAGCAGCTTCGGGGGGGGACTAGGCTACAATGAGCAGTTCTTC. Amino acids: CASSFGGGLGYNEQFF. This chain joins TRBV7-3 and TRBJ2-1, with 8 bases identical to TRBD2. Germline values: CDR1 SGHTA, CDR2 FQGTGA. Trimming cost V 3 bases and J 3 bases; bases outside gene matches: 7. This CDR3 contains 16 residues.

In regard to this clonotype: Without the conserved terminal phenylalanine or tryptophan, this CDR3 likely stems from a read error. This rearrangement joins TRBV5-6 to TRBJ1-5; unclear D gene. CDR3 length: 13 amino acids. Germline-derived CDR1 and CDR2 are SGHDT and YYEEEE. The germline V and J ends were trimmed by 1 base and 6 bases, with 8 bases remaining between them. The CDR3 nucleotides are TGTGCCAGCAGCTTGAAGCTGTTTCAGCCCCAGCATTGT. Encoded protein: CASSLKLFQPQHC.

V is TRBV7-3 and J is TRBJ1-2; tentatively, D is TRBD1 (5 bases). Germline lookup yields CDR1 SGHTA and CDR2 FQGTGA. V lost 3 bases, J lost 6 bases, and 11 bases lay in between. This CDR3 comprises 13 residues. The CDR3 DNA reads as TGTGCCAGCAGCTTCCCAGGGTACAATGGCTACACCTTC. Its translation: CASSFPGYNGYTF.

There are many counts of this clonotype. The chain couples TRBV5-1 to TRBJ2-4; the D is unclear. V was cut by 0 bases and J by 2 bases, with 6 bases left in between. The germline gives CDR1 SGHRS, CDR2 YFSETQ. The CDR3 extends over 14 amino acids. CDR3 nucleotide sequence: TGCGCCAGCAGCTTGGGATGGACCAAAAACATTCAGTACTTC. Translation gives CASSLGWTKNIQYF.

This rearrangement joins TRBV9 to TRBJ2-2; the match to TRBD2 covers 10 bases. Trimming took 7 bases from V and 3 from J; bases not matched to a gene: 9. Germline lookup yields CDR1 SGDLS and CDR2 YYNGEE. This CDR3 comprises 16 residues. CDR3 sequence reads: CASGFLAGVDTGELFF. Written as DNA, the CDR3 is TGTGCCAGCGGGTTCCTAGCGGGAGTCGACACCGGGGAGCTGTTTTTT.

CDR3 residues: CASSPEGPWGQQYF. In DNA form, the CDR3 reads TGCGCCAGCAGCCCGGAGGGGCCATGGGGGCAGCAGTACTTC. The J gene is TRBJ2-7, the V gene TRBV5-1; D might be TRBD1 or TRBD2, each matching 6 bases. The germline CDR1 and CDR2 sequences are SGHRS and YFSETQ. Trimming took off 4 bases at V and 8 bases at J, with 19 bases between the two ends. The CDR3 is 14 residues long.

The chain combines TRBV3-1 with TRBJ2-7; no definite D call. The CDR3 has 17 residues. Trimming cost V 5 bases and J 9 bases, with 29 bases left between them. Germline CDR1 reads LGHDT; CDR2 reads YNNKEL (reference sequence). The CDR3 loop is CASSAQGPGAGGLGQYF. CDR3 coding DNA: TGTGCCAGCAGCGCCCAAGGCCCGGGCGCAGGCGGATTAGGGCAGTACTTC.

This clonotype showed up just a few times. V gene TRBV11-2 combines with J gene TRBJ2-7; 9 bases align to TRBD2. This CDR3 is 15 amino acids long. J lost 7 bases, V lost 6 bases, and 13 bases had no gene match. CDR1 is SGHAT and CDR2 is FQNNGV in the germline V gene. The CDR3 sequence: CASRAIAGVGPEQYF. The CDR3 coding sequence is TGTGCCAGCAGGGCTATAGCGGGAGTCGGCCCGGAGCAGTACTTC.

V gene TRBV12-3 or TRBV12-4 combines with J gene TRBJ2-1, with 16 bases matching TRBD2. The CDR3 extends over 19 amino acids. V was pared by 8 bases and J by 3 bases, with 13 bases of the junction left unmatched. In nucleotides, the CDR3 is TGTGCCAGCTGTTCAACGGGGACTAGCGGGAGGGCCGACTACAATGAGCAGTTCTTC. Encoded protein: CASCSTGTSGRADYNEQFF.

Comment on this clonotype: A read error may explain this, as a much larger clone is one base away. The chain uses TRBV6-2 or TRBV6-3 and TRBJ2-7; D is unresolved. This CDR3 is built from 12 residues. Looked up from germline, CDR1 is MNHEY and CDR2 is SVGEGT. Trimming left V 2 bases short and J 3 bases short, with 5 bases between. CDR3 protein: CASSYPIYEQYF. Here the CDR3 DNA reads TGTGCCAGCAGTTACCCCATCTACGAGCAGTACTTC.

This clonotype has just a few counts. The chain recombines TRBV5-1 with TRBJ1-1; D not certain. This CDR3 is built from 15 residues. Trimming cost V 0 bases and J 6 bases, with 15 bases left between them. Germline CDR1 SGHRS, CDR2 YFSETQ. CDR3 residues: CASSLADQNGPEAFF. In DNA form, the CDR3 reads TGCGCCAGCAGCTTGGCGGACCAAAATGGCCCTGAAGCTTTCTTT.

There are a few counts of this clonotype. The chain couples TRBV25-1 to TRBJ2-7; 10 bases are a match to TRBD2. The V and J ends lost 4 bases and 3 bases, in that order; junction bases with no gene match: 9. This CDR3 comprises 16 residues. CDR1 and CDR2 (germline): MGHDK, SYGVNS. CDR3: CASSALTSGLYYEQYF. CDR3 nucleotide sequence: TGTGCCAGCAGTGCCCTGACTAGCGGGCTATACTACGAGCAGTACTTC.

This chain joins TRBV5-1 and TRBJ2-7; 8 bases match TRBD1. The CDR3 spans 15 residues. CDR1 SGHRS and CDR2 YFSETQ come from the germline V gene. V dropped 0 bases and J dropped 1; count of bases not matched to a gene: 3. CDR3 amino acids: CASSLVTGASYEQYF. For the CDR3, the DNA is TGCGCCAGCAGCTTGGTGACAGGGGCTTCCTACGAGCAGTACTTC.

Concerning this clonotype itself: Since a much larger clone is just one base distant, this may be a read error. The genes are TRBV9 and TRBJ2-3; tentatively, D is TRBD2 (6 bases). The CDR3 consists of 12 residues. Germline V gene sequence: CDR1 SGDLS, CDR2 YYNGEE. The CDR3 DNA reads TGTGCCGGCAGCGTACTCGGGGGTCATCAGTATTTT. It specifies CAGSVLGGHQYF.

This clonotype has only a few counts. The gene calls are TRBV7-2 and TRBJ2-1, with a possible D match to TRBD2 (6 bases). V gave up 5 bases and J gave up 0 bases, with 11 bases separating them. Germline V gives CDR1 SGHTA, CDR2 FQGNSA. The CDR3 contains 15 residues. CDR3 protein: CASSEWRGSYNEQFF. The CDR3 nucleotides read TGTGCCAGCAGCGAGTGGAGGGGCTCCTACAATGAGCAGTTCTTC. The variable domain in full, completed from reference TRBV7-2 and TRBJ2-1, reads GAGVSQSPSNKVTEKGKDVELRCDPISGHTALYWYRQSLGQGLEFLIYFQGNSAPDKSGLPSDRFSAERTGGSVSTLTIQRTQQEDSAVYLCASSEWRGSYNEQFFGPGTRLTVL.

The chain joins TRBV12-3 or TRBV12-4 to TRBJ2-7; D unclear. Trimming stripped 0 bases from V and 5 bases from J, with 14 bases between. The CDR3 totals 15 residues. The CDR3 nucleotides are TGTGCCAGCAGTTTAGCCTTGGCCCCGGTCAACGAGCAGTACTTC. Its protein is CASSLALAPVNEQYF.

This chain's CDR3 is CASSAGLAGAHYNEQFF. The CDR3 nucleotides read TGTGCCAGCAGCGCGGGACTAGCGGGAGCCCACTACAATGAGCAGTTCTTC. The V gene is TRBV7-9, the J gene TRBJ2-1, with 14 bases lining up with TRBD2. V dropped 5 bases and J dropped 3; count of bases not matched to a gene: 6. CDR3 length: 17 residues. Germline V gives CDR1 SEHNR, CDR2 FQNEAQ (reference sequence).

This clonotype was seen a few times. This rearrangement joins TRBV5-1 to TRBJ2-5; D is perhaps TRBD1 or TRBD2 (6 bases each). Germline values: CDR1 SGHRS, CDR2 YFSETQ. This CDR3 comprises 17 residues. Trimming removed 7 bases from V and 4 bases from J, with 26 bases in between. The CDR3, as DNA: TGCGCCAGCTCCTTAACGGAGGGCACTAGGGGGTTAGAGACCCAGTACTTC. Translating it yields CASSLTEGTRGLETQYF. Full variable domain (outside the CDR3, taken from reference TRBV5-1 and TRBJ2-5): KAGVTQTPRYLIKTRGQQVTLSCSPISGHRSVSWYQQTPGQGLQFLFEYFSETQRNKGNFPGRFSGRQFSNSRSEMNVSTLELGDSALYLCASSLTEGTRGLETQYFGPGTRLLVL.

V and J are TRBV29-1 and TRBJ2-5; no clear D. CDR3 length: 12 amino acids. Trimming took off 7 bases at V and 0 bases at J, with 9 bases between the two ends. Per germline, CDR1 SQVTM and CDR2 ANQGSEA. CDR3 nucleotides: TGCAGCGGAGGCCGGTACCAAGAGACCCAGTACTTC. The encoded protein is CSGGRYQETQYF.

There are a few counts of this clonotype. The DNA of the CDR3 is TGTGCCACCAGTGACCCTCGCGCGGAGGGCCTAAATGAGCAGTTCTTC. Amino acids: CATSDPRAEGLNEQFF. The chain is built from TRBV24-1 and TRBJ2-1, with a possible D match to TRBD2 (6 bases). This CDR3 region has 16 residues. CDR1 and CDR2 (germline): KGHDR, SFDVKD. The V end lost 4 bases, the J end lost 7 bases, and 19 bases lay between the germline ends.

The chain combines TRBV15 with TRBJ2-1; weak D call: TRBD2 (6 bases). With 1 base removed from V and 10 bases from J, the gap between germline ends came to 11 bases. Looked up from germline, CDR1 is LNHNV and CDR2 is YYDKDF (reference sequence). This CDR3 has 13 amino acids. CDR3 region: CATSRVSREEQFF. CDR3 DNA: TGTGCCACCAGCAGAGTATCGCGGGAAGAGCAGTTCTTC. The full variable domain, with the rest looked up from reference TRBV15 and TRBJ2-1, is DAMVIQNPRYQVTQFGKPVTLSCSQTLNHNVMYWYQQKSSQAPKLLFHYYDKDFNNEADTPDNFQSRRPNTSFCFLDIRSPGLGDTAMYLCATSRVSREEQFFGPGTRLTVL.

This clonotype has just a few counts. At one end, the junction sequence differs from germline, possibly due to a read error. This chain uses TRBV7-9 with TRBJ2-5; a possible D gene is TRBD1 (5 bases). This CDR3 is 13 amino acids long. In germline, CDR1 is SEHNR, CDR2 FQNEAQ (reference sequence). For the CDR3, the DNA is TGTGCCAGCAGCCCCCTACAGGACCGCTCGGTGGTCTTC. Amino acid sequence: CASSPLQDRSVVF.

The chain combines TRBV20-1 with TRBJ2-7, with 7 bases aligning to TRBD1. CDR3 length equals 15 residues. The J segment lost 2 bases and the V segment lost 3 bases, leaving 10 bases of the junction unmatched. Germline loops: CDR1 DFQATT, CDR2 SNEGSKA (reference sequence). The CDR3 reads CSARYTRGRAYEQYF. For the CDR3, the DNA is TGCAGTGCTAGGTATACTAGGGGGCGGGCCTACGAGCAGTACTTC.

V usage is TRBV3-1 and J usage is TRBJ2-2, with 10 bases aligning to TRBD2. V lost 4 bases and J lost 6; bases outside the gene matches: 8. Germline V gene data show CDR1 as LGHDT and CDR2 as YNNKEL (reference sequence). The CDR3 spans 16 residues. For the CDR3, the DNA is TGTGCCAGCAGCCCTATCGGGACTAGCGTGGCCGGGGAGCTGTTTTTT. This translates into CASSPIGTSVAGELFF.

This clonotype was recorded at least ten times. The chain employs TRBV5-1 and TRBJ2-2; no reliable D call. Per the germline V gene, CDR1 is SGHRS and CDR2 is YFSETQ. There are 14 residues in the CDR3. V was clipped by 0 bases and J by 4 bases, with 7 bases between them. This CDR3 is CASSLVQLTGELFF. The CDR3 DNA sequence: TGCGCCAGCAGCTTGGTCCAGCTCACCGGGGAGCTGTTTTTT.

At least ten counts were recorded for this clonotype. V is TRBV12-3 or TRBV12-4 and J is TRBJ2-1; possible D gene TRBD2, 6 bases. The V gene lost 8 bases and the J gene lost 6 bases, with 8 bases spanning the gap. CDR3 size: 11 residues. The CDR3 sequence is CASSEGNEQFF. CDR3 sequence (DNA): TGTGCCAGCTCGGAGGGCAATGAGCAGTTCTTC.

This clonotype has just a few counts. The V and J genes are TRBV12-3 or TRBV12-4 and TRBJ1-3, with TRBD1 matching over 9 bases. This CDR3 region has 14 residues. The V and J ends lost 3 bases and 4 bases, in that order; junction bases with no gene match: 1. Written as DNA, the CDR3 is TGTGCCAGCAGTTTCGGGACAGGGGGAAACACCATATATTTT. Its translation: CASSFGTGGNTIYF.

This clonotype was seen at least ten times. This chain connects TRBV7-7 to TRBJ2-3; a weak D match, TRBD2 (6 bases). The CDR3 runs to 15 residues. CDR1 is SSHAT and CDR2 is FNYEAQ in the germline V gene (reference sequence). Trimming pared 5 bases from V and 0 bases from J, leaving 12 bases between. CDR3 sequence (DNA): TGTGCCAGCAGCCCCGGGGGATCTAGCACAGATACGCAGTATTTT. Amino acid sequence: CASSPGGSSTDTQYF. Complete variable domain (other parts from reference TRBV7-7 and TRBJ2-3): GAGVSQSPRYKVTKRGQDVTLRCDPISSHATLYWYQQALGQGPEFLTYFNYEAQPDKSGLPSDRFSAERPEGSISTLTIQRTEQRDSAMYRCASSPGGSSTDTQYFGPGTRLTVL.

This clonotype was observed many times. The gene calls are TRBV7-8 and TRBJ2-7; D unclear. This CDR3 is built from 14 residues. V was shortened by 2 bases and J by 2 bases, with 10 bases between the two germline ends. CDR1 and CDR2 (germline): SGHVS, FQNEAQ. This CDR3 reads CASSLLRSTYEQYF. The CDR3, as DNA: TGTGCCAGCAGCTTACTCAGATCCACCTACGAGCAGTACTTC.